This T cell receptor beta chain was observed in a study of cytomegalovirus exposure and HLA in healthy donors. Study-wide results and caveats: Researchers catalogued 164 TCR beta chains as cytomegalovirus-associated.

The CDR3 consists of 13 residues. V was cut by 7 bases and J by 4 bases, with 13 bases left in between. Germline V gene sequence: CDR1 SNHLY, CDR2 FYNNEI. Primers: 60 Vbeta forward and 13 Jbeta reverse. Sequencing was performed with immunoSEQ multiplex PCR; in TCRdb, only in-frame clones are kept and a portion is missing. The table shows 140,000 or so clones, with more than 70% occurring only once. This clone was seen once. Its antigen is currently unknown. The sequenced sample was PBMCs. The sequence was collected from a middle-aged woman in good health and CMV-seronegative. The V and J genes are TRBV2 and TRBJ1-1; tentative D call: TRBD1 (5 bases). DNA for the CDR3: TGTGCCAGCACCTTCGGACACCTCACTGAAGCTTTCTTT. This translates into CASTFGHLTEAFF.